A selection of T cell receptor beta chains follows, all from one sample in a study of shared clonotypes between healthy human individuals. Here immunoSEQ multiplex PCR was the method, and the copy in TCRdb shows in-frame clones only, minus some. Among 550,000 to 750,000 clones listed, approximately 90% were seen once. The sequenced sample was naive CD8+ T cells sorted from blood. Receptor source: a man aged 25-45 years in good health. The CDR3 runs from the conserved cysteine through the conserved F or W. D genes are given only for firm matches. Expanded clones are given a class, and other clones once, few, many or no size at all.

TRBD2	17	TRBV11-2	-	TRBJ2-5	TGTGCCAGCAGCTTAGATCGTTCTAGCGGGAGTGGGGAGACCCAGTACTTC	CASSLDRSSGSGETQYF
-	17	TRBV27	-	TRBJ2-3	TGTGCCAGCAGTTTAAAGCGCGGACTTATAACCACAGATACGCAGTATTTT	CASSLKRGLITTDTQYF
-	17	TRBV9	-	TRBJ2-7	TGTGCCAGCAGCCCATCCTCGAGGGGGTATTGGCTATACGAGCAGTACTTC	CASSPSSRGYWLYEQYF
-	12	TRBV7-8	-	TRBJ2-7	TGTGCCAGCAGCTTACTAAACTACGAGCAGTACTTC	CASSLLNYEQYF
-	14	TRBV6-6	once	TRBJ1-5	TGTGCCAGCAGTGGCAGGGGTTCGAATCAGCCCCAGCATTTT	CASSGRGSNQPQHF
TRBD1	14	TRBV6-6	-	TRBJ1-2	TGTGCCAGCAGTTACCCTGGACAGGGGTATGGCTACACCTTC	CASSYPGQGYGYTF
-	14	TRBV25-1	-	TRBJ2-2	TGTGCCAGCAGTGAATACACCAACACCGGGGAGCTGTTTTTT	CASSEYTNTGELFF
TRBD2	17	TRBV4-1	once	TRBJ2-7	TGCGCCAGCAGCCGAGCGCCTAGCGCGGGAGAGGGTTACGAGCAGTACTTC	CASSRAPSAGEGYEQYF
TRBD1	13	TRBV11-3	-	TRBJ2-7	TGTGCCAGCAGCGACGAGACAGGGGGCGAGCAGTACTTC	CASSDETGGEQYF
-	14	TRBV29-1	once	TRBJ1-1	TGCAGCGTTGAAGAACTGTCTAAGGGCACTGAAGCTTTCTTT	CSVEELSKGTEAFF
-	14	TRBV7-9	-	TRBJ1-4	TGTGCCAGCAGCTTACTTTCCCCCGAAGAAACACTGTTTTTT	CASSLLSPEETLFF
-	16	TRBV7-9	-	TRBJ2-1	TGTGCCAGCACTCCCGGGGGCGGGAGCTCCTACAATGAGCAGTTCTTC	CASTPGGGSSYNEQFF
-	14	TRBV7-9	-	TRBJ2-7	TGTGCCAGCAGTAGGGACGTTAGCTCCTACGAGCAGTACTTC	CASSRDVSSYEQYF
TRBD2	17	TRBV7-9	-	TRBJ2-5	TGTGCCAGCAGCCTCCCCTTGACTAGCGGGGACCAAGAGACCCAGTACTTC	CASSLPLTSGDQETQYF
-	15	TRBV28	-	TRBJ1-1	TGTGCCAGCAGGCCGTTGGGGCAGGGAGAAACTGAAGCTTTCTTT	CASRPLGQGETEAFF
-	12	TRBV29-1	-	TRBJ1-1	TGCAGCGCTTTGAGGATGGGGGGAGAAGCTTTCTTT	CSALRMGGEAFF
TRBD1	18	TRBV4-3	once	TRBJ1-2	TGCGCCAGCAGCCAACTCCTCCCGGGACAGGGGTTTTTTGATGGCTACACCTTC	CASSQLLPGQGFFDGYTF
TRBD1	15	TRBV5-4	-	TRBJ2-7	TGTGCCAGCAGTTCAGACAGGGGTCTATCCTACGAGCAGTACTTC	CASSSDRGLSYEQYF
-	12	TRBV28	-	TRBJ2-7	TGTGCCAGCACCCAGGATACCTACGAGCAGTACTTC	CASTQDTYEQYF
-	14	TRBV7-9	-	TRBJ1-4	TGTGCCAGCAGCCAATCCGGAACTAATGAAAAACTGTTTTTT	CASSQSGTNEKLFF
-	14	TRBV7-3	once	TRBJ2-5	TGTGCCAGCAGCTTGGGCGTTCAAGGAGAGACCCAGTACTTC	CASSLGVQGETQYF
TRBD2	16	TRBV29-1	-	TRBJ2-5	TGCAGCGTTGAGCCTAGCGGGAGTTGGTCCCAAGAGACCCAGTACTTC	CSVEPSGSWSQETQYF
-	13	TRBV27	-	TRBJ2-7	TGTGCCAGCAGTACGACTCGTATCAACGAGCAGTACTTC	CASSTTRINEQYF
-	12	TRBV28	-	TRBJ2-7	TGTGCCAGCAGTTTACGGGGAGACGAGCAGTACTTC	CASSLRGDEQYF
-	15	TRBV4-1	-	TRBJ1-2	TGCGCCAGCAGCCAGTCCCTCACAGGGTTCCTTGGCTACACCTTC	CASSQSLTGFLGYTF
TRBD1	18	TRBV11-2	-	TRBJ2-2	TGTGCCAGCAGCCCCGGGGGCCTGACAGGGGTAAACACCGGGGAGCTGTTTTTT	CASSPGGLTGVNTGELFF
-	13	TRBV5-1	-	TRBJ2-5	TGCGCCAGCAGCTTGGTGTATCCGGAGACCCAGTACTTC	CASSLVYPETQYF
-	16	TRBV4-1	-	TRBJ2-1	TGCGCCAGCAGCCAAGTGGGGGTTGAGGGCCACAATGAGCAGTTCTTC	CASSQVGVEGHNEQFF
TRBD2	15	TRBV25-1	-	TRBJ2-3	TGTGCCAGCAGGACTACTAGCGGAGGCACAGATACGCAGTATTTT	CASRTTSGGTDTQYF
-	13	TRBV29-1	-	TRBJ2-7	TGCAGCGTTCTCACTAGCAATTCCTACGAGCAGTACTTC	CSVLTSNSYEQYF
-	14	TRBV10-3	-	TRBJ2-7	TGTGCCATCAGTGAGTGGCGGGACTCCTACGAGCAGTACTTC	CAISEWRDSYEQYF
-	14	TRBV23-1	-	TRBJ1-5	TGCGCCAGCCCTCTGGAAAATAGCAATCAGCCCCAGCATTTT	CASPLENSNQPQHF
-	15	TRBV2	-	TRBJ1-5	TGTGCCAGCAGTGCCGGACTGGCACCCAGTCAGCCCCAGCATTTT	CASSAGLAPSQPQHF
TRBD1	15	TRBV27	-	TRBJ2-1	TGTGCCAGCAGTTCGGGACAGAGCTCCTACAATGAGCAGTTCTTC	CASSSGQSSYNEQFF
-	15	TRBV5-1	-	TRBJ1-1	TGCGCCAGCAGCGTTTTCACAGGTTCGAACACTGAAGCTTTCTTT	CASSVFTGSNTEAFF
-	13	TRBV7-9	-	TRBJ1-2	TGTGCCAGCAGCTTACAGCGGGAGAATGGCTACACCTTC	CASSLQRENGYTF
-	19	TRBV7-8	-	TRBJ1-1	TGTGCCAGCAGCTTAGTAGTAGGAGATCAAGGGTCGTCTTACACTGAAGCTTTCTTT	CASSLVVGDQGSSYTEAFF
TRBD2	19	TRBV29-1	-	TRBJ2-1	TGCAGCGTCGACGGACTAGCGGGAGATGGTCGCGCCTTTTACAATGAGCAGTTCTTC	CSVDGLAGDGRAFYNEQFF
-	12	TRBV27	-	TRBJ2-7	TGTGCCAGCAGTCCCTGGGACGGAGATACCACCTTC	CASSPWDGDTTF
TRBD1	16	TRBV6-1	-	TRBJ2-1	TGTGCCAGCAGTGAATGGTCAGGGGGTTTCTACAATGAGCAGTTCTTC	CASSEWSGGFYNEQFF
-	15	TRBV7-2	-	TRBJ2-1	TGTGCCAGCAGCTTAGTAAGGTGGGCCAACAATGAGCAGTTCTTC	CASSLVRWANNEQFF
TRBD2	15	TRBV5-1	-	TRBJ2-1	TGCGCCAGCAGCTTGGATGGCGGGAGTTTGAATGAGCAGTTCTTC	CASSLDGGSLNEQFF
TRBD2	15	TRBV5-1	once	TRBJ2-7	TGCGCCAGCAGCTTGGCGGTAGCGGGAGAGGGCGAGCAGTACTTC	CASSLAVAGEGEQYF
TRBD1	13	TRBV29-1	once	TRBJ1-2	TGCAGCGTTGTCTTTGGGACAGGGCCCGGCTACACCTTC	CSVVFGTGPGYTF
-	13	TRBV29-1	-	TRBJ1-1	TGCAGCGTGGGAGAGGGGTTCGGCACTGAAGCTTTCTTT	CSVGEGFGTEAFF
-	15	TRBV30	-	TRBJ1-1	TGTGCCTGGAGTGTTAAAAGCAGTGGGAGCACTGAAGCTTTCTTT	CAWSVKSSGSTEAFF
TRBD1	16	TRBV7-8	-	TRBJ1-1	TGTGCCAGCAGCCCCGGGACAGGGGGCGCAAACACTGAAGCTTTCTTT	CASSPGTGGANTEAFF
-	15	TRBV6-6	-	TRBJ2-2	TGTGCCAGCAGTACGACGGTACCGAACACCGGGGAGCTGTTTTTT	CASSTTVPNTGELFF
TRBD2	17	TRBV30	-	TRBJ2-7	TGTGCCTGGATGGCCGGGACTAGCGGGAGGGTAGGCTACGAGCAGTACTTC	CAWMAGTSGRVGYEQYF